This is a list of T cell receptor beta chains from one sample in a study of Graves' ophthalmopathy and Graves' hyperthyroidism. TCRdb reanalysed the multiplex PCR reads using MiXCR and keeps one entry per CDR3 protein. Among 300,000 to 400,000 distinct CDR3 sequences listed, under 20% were seen once. Sequencing input: peripheral blood. The receptors were sampled from an adult man with Graves' ophthalmopathy. CDR3s include the opening cysteine and the closing phenylalanine or tryptophan. Each record gives: D gene, J gene, V gene, clone size, CDR3 protein, CDR3 DNA. The D gene is left open where the match is weak. Expanded clones are given a class, and other clones once, few, many or no size at all.

TRBD2	TRBJ2-2	TRBV11-2	many	CASSGLAGNTGELFF	TGTGCCAGCAGCGGACTAGCGGGGAACACCGGGGAGCTGTTTTTT
-	TRBJ2-7	TRBV30	many	CAWTRDLSSYEQYF	TGTGCCTGGACCAGGGACTTGAGCTCCTACGAGCAGTACTTC
-	TRBJ1-2	TRBV6-1	many	CASSVDNANYGYTF	TGTGCCAGCAGTGTGGACAACGCTAACTATGGCTACACCTTC
-	TRBJ2-7	TRBV20-1	many	CSASPQAGTGEQYF	TGCAGTGCTAGTCCCCAAGCAGGCACGGGGGAGCAGTACTTC
-	TRBJ1-2	TRBV6-2/TRBV6-3	many	CASSPLRDKNYGYTF	TGTGCCAGCAGCCCCCTTCGGGATAAGAACTATGGCTACACCTTC
-	TRBJ2-2	TRBV6-5	many	CASSYIGELFF	TGTGCCAGCAGTTACATCGGGGAGCTGTTTTTT
TRBD1	TRBJ1-1	TRBV30	many	CAWSPGTGGIGNTEAFF	TGTGCCTGGAGCCCTGGGACAGGGGGAATCGGGAACACTGAAGCTTTCTTT
-	TRBJ1-1	TRBV30	many	CAWSVRNTEAFF	TGTGCCTGGAGTGTAAGGAACACTGAAGCTTTCTTT
-	TRBJ1-1	TRBV11-2	many	CASSFQVNTEAFF	TGTGCCAGCAGCTTTCAGGTTAACACTGAAGCTTTCTTT
-	TRBJ2-3	TRBV30	few	CAWTGFSTDTQYF	TGTGCCTGGACAGGGTTTAGCACAGATACGCAGTATTTT
-	TRBJ2-5	TRBV20-1	many	CSAPSRPQETQYF	TGCAGTGCTCCCTCCCGACCTCAAGAGACCCAGTACTTC
-	TRBJ1-5	TRBV28	many	CASSLGITSTLSNQPQHF	TGTGCCAGCAGTTTGGGTATCACGTCGACCTTAAGCAATCAGCCCCAGCATTTT
-	TRBJ2-5	TRBV11-2	few	CASSLEGWASRNLETQYF	TGTGCCAGCAGCTTAGAGGGGTGGGCTAGCAGGAATTTGGAGACCCAGTACTTC
-	TRBJ2-7	TRBV7-2	many	CASSFSQGGGYEQYF	TGTGCCAGCAGCTTCTCACAGGGGGGGGGATACGAGCAGTACTTC
-	TRBJ1-2	TRBV5-1	many	CASSLAVGQVGYTF	TGCGCCAGCAGCTTGGCGGTGGGCCAAGTCGGCTACACCTTC
-	TRBJ1-2	TRBV6-2/TRBV6-3	-	CASSYGAENGYTF	TGTGCCAGCAGTTACGGCGCGGAAAATGGCTACACCTTC
-	TRBJ1-1	TRBV29-1	many	CSVRLMNTEAFF	TGCAGCGTCCGACTCATGAACACTGAAGCTTTCTTT
TRBD1	TRBJ2-7	TRBV11-2	-	CASSLVGGTGAFYEQYF	TGTGCCAGCAGCTTAGTTGGGGGGACAGGGGCCTTCTACGAGCAGTACTTC
-	TRBJ2-7	TRBV6-5	-	CASSYHEQGYEQYF	TGTGCCAGCAGTTACCACGAACAGGGCTACGAGCAGTACTTC
-	TRBJ2-5	TRBV7-2	many	CASSLVQRRAQYF	TGTGCCAGCAGCTTAGTTCAACGGAGGGCCCAGTACTTC
-	TRBJ2-7	TRBV18	few	CAGSPPGGHEQYF	TGTGCCGGCTCACCGCCGGGGGGCCACGAGCAGTACTTC
-	TRBJ2-5	TRBV7-9	many	CASGARGPQETQYF	TGTGCCAGCGGAGCCAGGGGCCCGCAAGAGACCCAGTACTTC
-	TRBJ2-2	TRBV6-2/TRBV6-3	-	CASRSGRDTGELFF	TGTGCCAGCCGGTCGGGTCGGGACACCGGGGAGCTGTTTTTT
-	TRBJ2-7	TRBV2	many	CDSSEETGGLIEQYF	TGTGACAGCAGTGAAGAAACTGGGGGGCTTATAGAGCAGTACTTC
-	TRBJ1-1	TRBV6-2/TRBV6-3	-	CASSFLRGAGNTEAFF	TGTGCCAGCAGTTTTCTTAGGGGGGCGGGGAACACTGAAGCTTTCTTT
TRBD1	TRBJ1-5	TRBV6-5	many	CASSYNRGSNQPQHF	TGTGCCAGCAGTTACAACAGGGGAAGCAATCAGCCCCAGCATTTT
-	TRBJ2-7	TRBV6-2/TRBV6-3	many	CASSQPPIHYEQYF	TGTGCCAGCAGCCAGCCGCCTATCCACTACGAGCAGTACTTC
-	TRBJ1-1	TRBV30	many	CAWSVLTKNGAFF	TGTGCCTGGAGTGTACTAACAAAAAATGGGGCTTTCTTT
-	TRBJ1-1	TRBV12-3/TRBV12-4	-	CASSLRTGALGATAFF	TGTGCCAGCAGTTTACGAACCGGGGCCCTAGGAGCGACGGCTTTCTTT
TRBD1	TRBJ1-1	TRBV2	-	CASTRGQANTEAFF	TGTGCCAGCACCCGGGGACAGGCGAACACTGAAGCTTTCTTT
-	TRBJ1-5	TRBV19	many	CASSIVSTRDQPQHF	TGTGCCAGTAGTATCGTGAGCACCCGGGATCAGCCCCAGCATTTT
TRBD1	TRBJ2-5	TRBV6-1	many	CASSDRGTGRETQYF	TGTGCCAGCAGTGACCGGGGGACAGGGCGGGAGACCCAGTACTTC
-	TRBJ1-1	TRBV2	many	CASRQGEDTEAFF	TGTGCCAGCAGACAAGGGGAGGACACTGAAGCTTTCTTT
-	TRBJ2-2	TRBV30	many	CACQNTGELFF	TGTGCCTGCCAGAACACCGGGGAGCTGTTTTTT
-	TRBJ1-6	TRBV30	few	CAWSVRPYNSPLHF	TGTGCCTGGAGCGTCCGGCCCTATAATTCACCCCTCCACTTT
-	TRBJ2-7	TRBV30	many	CAWSVELRGEQYF	TGTGCCTGGAGTGTTGAGTTACGAGGCGAGCAGTACTTC
TRBD1	TRBJ2-6	TRBV27	many	CASSLSRQGVVAGANVLTF	TGTGCCAGCAGTTTATCTAGACAGGGTGTTGTTGCTGGGGCCAACGTCCTGACTTTC
-	TRBJ2-4	TRBV12-3/TRBV12-4	many	CASSSLGQNIQYF	TGTGCCAGCAGTTCCCTAGGGCAAAACATTCAGTACTTC
-	TRBJ2-7	TRBV3-1	-	CASSQGRGGQSYEQYF	TGTGCCAGCAGCCAAGGACGTGGGGGCCAGTCCTACGAGCAGTACTTC
-	TRBJ1-1	TRBV20-1	many	CSARDFRGTTEAFF	TGCAGTGCTAGAGATTTCCGGGGCACCACTGAAGCTTTCTTT
TRBD1	TRBJ1-6	TRBV7-2	many	CASSSQGQASSPLHF	TGTGCCAGCAGCTCCCAAGGACAGGCTAGCTCACCCCTCCACTTT
TRBD1	TRBJ2-7	TRBV6-5	many	CASSWDRGAYEQYF	TGTGCCAGCAGTTGGGACAGGGGCGCCTACGAGCAGTACTTC
-	TRBJ2-7	TRBV6-1	many	CASSTTDEQYF	TGTGCCAGCAGCACAACCGACGAGCAGTACTTC
-	TRBJ2-2	TRBV5-1	-	CASSLGSSGELFF	TGCGCCAGCAGCTTGGGTAGTTCCGGGGAGCTGTTTTTT
-	TRBJ1-1	TRBV6-1	many	CASSEYLGREAFF	TGTGCCAGCAGTGAATACCTGGGGAGAGAAGCTTTCTTT
-	TRBJ1-6	TRBV13	many	CASGKANSPLHF	TGTGCCAGCGGGAAGGCGAATTCACCCCTCCACTTT
TRBD1	TRBJ2-7	TRBV2	-	CASSSDRAYYEQYF	TGTGCCAGCAGTTCAGACAGGGCGTACTACGAGCAGTACTTC
-	TRBJ2-2	TRBV11-2	few	CASSLRVRGANTGELFF	TGTGCCAGCAGCTTAAGGGTCCGGGGGGCCAACACCGGGGAGCTGTTTTTT
-	TRBJ2-7	TRBV6-2/TRBV6-3	-	CASSRDDSSYEQYF	TGTGCCAGTTCCCGGGACGACAGCTCCTACGAGCAGTACTTC
-	TRBJ1-1	TRBV10-3	many	CAINGGTGLGFF	TGTGCCATCAACGGGGGAACAGGGTTGGGGTTCTTT
-	TRBJ2-5	TRBV6-2/TRBV6-3	many	CASSYGAGPGETQYF	TGTGCCAGCAGTTACGGGGCAGGCCCTGGGGAGACCCAGTACTTC
-	TRBJ2-7	TRBV11-1	many	CASSTGTTYEQYF	TGTGCCAGCAGCACGGGGACCACTTACGAGCAGTACTTC
TRBD1	TRBJ1-6	TRBV18	many	CASSPGDRLKNSPLHF	TGTGCCAGCTCACCAGGGGACAGGCTGAAGAATTCACCCCTCCACTTT